Listed below are T cell receptor beta chains from one sample, sequenced in a study of blood T cell repertoires in COVID-19. Some clones are missing from TCRdb's copy, which holds only in-frame ones; the method was immunoSEQ multiplex PCR. The sample yields roughly 250,000 clones, roughly 82% seen once. The sample was peripheral blood. These receptors were collected from a woman older than 75 with active or convalescent COVID-19. CDR3s include the opening cysteine and the closing phenylalanine or tryptophan. Fields, in order: J gene, clone size, V gene, D gene, CDR3 DNA, CDR3 protein. The D gene is left open where the match is weak. A clone size is listed for some rows: how often the clone was seen (once, few, many), or a class if it is expanded.

j_gene: TRBJ1-1
abundance: -
v_gene: TRBV3-1/TRBV3-2
d_gene: -
CDR3nt: TGTGCCAGCAGCCAAGATCCGTGGCAGGGGTCGTGGAACACTGAAGCTTTCTTT
CDR3aa: CASSQDPWQGSWNTEAFF

j_gene: TRBJ2-7
abundance: -
v_gene: TRBV6-2/TRBV6-3
d_gene: TRBD2
CDR3nt: TGTGCCAGCAGCAACCCTTTTCTAGCGGAGAGCTCCTACGAGCAGTACTTC
CDR3aa: CASSNPFLAESSYEQYF

j_gene: TRBJ2-3
abundance: -
v_gene: TRBV5-6
d_gene: TRBD2
CDR3nt: TGTGCCAGCAGCAGGACTAGCGCCTCTAGCACAGATACGCAGTATTTT
CDR3aa: CASSRTSASSTDTQYF

j_gene: TRBJ2-3
abundance: once
v_gene: TRBV21-1
d_gene: -
CDR3nt: TGTGCCAGCAGCAAACCCGAGCTAGCGGGGGGGCAGGACACAGATACGCAGTATTTT
CDR3aa: CASSKPELAGGQDTDTQYF

j_gene: TRBJ1-1
abundance: once
v_gene: TRBV2
d_gene: -
CDR3nt: TGTGCCAGCAGGCAGGGGCGGGACACTGAAGCTTTCTTT
CDR3aa: CASRQGRDTEAFF

j_gene: TRBJ1-1
abundance: -
v_gene: TRBV9
d_gene: -
CDR3nt: TGTGCCAGCAGCCCGGCGGGGAACACTGAAGCTTTCTTT
CDR3aa: CASSPAGNTEAFF

j_gene: TRBJ2-1
abundance: -
v_gene: TRBV5-1
d_gene: -
CDR3nt: TGCGCCAGCAGCTTCAACTCAGGTTTGGGCAATGAGCAGTTCTTC
CDR3aa: CASSFNSGLGNEQFF

j_gene: TRBJ1-5
abundance: -
v_gene: TRBV6-5
d_gene: TRBD1
CDR3nt: TGTGCCAGCAGTTACGGGCCAGGGGGCGGTCAGCCCCAGCATTTT
CDR3aa: CASSYGPGGGQPQHF

j_gene: TRBJ2-7
abundance: once
v_gene: TRBV10-3
d_gene: TRBD2
CDR3nt: TGTGCCATCACATTTAGCGGGGGGCGGGACGAGCAGTACTTC
CDR3aa: CAITFSGGRDEQYF

j_gene: TRBJ1-6
abundance: -
v_gene: TRBV3-1/TRBV3-2
d_gene: -
CDR3nt: TGTGCCAGCAGCCAACCCCAGGGCTCACCCCTCCACTTT
CDR3aa: CASSQPQGSPLHF